This entry describes one TCR beta chain. Gene names refer to mouse genes. The CDR3 end falls 1 residue outside the read, so it is completed with the germline J gene. The data derive from a study of tissue T cells after allogeneic stem cell transplantation. The sample's time point: mouse harvest day 7 after allogeneic transplant. Tail vein injection delivered 10^7 T-cell-depleted bone marrow cells and 10^6 splenic CD5+ T cells. Sequencing used immunoSEQ multiplex PCR; TCRdb keeps in-frame clones, though not all of them. The profile shows 8,000 to 8,500 clones, 35% to 55% of them singletons. The CDR3 consists of 14 residues. Trimming pared 3 bases from V and 2 bases from J, leaving 7 bases between. Germline V gene lookup returns CDR1 KGHPV and CDR2 FQNQEV (reference sequence).

The chain employs TRBV26 and TRBJ1-4, with D possibly matching TRBD1 (5 bases). Sequenced input: gut tissue. The sequence was collected from a female BALB/c mouse given C57BL/6 T cells with graft-versus-host disease after an allogeneic hematopoietic cell transplant. The chain's CDR3 is CASSLGHSNERLFF. The sequenced part of the CDR3 DNA is TGTGCCAGCAGTCTTGGACACTCCAACGAAAGATTATTT.